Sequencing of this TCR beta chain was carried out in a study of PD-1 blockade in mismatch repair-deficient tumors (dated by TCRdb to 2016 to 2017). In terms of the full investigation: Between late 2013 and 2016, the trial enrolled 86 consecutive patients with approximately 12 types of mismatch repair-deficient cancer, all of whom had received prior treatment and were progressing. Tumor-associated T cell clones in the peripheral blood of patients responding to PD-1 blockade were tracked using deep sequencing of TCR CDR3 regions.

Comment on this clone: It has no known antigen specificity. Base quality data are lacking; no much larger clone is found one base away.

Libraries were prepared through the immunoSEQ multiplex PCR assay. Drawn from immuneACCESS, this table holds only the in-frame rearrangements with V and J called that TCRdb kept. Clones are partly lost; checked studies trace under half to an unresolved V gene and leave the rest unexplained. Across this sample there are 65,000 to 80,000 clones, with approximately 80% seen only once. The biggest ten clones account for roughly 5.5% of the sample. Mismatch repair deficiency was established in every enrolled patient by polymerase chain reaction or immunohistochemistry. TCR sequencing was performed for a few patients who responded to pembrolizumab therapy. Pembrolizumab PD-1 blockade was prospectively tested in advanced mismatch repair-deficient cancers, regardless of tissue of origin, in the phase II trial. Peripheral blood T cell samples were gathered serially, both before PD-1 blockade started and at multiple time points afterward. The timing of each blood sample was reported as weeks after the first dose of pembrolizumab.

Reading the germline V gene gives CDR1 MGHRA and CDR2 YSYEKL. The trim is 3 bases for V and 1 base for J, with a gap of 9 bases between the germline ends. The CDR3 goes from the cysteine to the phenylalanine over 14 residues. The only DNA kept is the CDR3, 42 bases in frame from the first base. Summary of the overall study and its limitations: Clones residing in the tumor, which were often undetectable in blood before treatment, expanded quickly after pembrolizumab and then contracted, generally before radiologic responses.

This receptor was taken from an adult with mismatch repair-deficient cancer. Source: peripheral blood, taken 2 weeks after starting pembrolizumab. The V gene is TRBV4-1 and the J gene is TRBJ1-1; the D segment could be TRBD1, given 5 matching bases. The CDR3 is CASSQTAGNTEAFF. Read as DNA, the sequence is TGCGCCAGCAGCCAGACAGCCGGGAACACTGAAGCTTTCTTT.